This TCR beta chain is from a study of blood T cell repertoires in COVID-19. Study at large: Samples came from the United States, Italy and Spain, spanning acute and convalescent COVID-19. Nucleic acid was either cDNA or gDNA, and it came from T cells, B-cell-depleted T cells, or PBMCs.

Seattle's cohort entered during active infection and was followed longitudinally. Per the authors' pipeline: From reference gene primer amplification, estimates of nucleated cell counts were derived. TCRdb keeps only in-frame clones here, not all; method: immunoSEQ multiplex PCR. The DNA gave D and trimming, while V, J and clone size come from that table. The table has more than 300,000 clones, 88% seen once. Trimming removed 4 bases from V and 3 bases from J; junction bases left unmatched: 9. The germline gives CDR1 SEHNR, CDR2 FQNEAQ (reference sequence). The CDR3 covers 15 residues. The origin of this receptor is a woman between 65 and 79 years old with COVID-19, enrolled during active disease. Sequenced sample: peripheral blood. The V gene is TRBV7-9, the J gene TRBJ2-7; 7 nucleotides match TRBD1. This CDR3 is CASSSPKQGIYEQYF. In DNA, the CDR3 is TGTGCCAGCAGCTCCCCGAAACAGGGGATCTACGAGCAGTACTTC.